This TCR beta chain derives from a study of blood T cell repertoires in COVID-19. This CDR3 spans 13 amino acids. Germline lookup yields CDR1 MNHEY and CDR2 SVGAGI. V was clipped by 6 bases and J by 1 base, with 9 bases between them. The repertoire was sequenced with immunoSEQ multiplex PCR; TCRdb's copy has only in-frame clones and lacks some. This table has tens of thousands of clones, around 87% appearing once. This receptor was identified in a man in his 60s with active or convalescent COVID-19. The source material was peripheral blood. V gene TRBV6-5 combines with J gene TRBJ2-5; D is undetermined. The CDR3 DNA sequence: TGTGCCAGCAGCCACACAGTCCAAGAGACCCAGTACTTC. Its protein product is CASSHTVQETQYF.